Listed here is a single TCR beta chain. Assay used: immunoSEQ multiplex PCR; TCRdb lists only in-frame clones, some missing. The repertoire has more than 70,000 clones, over 90% of them found once; the top ten carry approximately 1%. The sample originates from a study of cytomegalovirus exposure and HLA in healthy donors. The V and J ends lost 0 bases and 10 bases respectively, with 10 bases between them. The germline gives CDR1 SGHTA, CDR2 FQGNSA. CDR3 length equals 13 residues. The sample consisted of PBMCs. The chain recombines TRBV7-2 with TRBJ2-4; D gene unclear. This sequence was found in a woman between 18 and 29 years old in good health and CMV-seronegative. CDR3 in amino acids: CASSLAIGRIQYF. DNA for the CDR3: TGTGCCAGCAGCTTAGCGATCGGCAGGATTCAGTACTTC.